Sequencing of this T cell receptor beta chain was carried out in a study of radiation and T cells in renal cell carcinoma. Points from the study as a whole: From baseline, blood top tumor clonotypes peaked at 2 weeks post-radiation.

TCRdb's copy holds only in-frame clones and misses some; the assay was immunoSEQ multiplex PCR. Of around 94,000 clones listed, about 88% are singletons. The table lists this clone with a few counts. The antigen is unknown. The germline gives CDR1 MNHNY, CDR2 SVGAGI (reference sequence). V dropped 5 bases and J dropped 8 bases, with 12 bases sitting between them. The length of the CDR3 is 12 residues. Sample time point: baseline pretreatment blood. Treatment given: 15 Gy SBRT to primary tumor, nephrectomy 4 weeks later. Here the sequenced sample was blood, taken from a patient whose treatment included radiotherapy and nephrectomy. The receptor was isolated from a man in his fifties or sixties with renal cell carcinoma. The gene calls are TRBV6-6 and TRBJ1-2; tentative D call: TRBD1 (6 bases). The CDR3 DNA reads as TGTGCCAGCAGTAGCGGGGGCCAGGGCTACACCTTC. This sequence encodes CASSSGGQGYTF.